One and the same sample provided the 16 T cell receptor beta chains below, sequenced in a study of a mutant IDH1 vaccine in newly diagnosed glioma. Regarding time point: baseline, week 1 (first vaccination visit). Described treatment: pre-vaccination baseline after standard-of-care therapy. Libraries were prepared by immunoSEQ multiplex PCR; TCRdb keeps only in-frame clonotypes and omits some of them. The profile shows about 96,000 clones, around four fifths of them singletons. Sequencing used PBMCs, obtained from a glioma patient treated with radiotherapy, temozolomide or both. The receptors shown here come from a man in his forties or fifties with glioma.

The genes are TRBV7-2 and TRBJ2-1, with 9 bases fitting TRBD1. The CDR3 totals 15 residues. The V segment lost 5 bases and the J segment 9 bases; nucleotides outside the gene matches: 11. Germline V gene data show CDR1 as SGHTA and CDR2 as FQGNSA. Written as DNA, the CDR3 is TGTGCCAGCAGCGCGACAGGGGGACCTTGGGGTGAGCAGTTCTTC. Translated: CASSATGGPWGEQFF.

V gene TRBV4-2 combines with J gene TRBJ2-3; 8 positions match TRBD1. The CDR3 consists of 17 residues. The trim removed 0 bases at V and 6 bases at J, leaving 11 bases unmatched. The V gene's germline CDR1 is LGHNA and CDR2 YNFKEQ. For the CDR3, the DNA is TGTGCCAGCAGCCAAGATCCGGCGCAGGGGGCAGGGGATACGCAGTATTTT. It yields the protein CASSQDPAQGAGDTQYF.

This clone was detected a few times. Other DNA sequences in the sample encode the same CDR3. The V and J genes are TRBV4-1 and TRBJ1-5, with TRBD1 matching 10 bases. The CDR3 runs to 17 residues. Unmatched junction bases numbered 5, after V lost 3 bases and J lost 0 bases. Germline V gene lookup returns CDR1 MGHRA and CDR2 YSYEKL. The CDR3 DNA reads TGCGCCAGCAGCCAGGGGGGACAGGGGTATAGCAATCAGCCCCAGCATTTT. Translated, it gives CASSQGGQGYSNQPQHF.

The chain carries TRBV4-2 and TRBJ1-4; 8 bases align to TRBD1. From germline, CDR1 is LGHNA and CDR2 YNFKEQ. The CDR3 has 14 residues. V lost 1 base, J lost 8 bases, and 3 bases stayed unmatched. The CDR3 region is CASSQGSGGEKLFF. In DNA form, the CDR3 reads TGTGCCAGCAGCCAAGGTTCAGGGGGCGAAAAACTGTTTTTT.

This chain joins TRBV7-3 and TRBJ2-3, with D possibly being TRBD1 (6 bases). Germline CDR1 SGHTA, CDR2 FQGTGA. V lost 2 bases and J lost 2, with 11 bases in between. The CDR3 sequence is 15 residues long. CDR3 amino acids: CASSLLGQPTDTQYF. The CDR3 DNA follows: TGTGCCAGCAGCTTATTAGGACAGCCCACAGATACGCAGTATTTT.

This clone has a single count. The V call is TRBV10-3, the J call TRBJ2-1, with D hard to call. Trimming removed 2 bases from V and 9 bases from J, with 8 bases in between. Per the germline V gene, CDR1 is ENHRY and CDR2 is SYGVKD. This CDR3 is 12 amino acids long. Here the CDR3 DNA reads TGTGCCATCAGTGAGAACTGGGTTGAGCAGTTCTTC. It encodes CAISENWVEQFF.

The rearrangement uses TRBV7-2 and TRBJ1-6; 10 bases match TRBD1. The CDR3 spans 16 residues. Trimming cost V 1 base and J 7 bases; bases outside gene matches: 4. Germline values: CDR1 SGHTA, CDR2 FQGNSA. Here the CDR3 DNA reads TGTGCCAGCAGCTTAGTAGGGACAGGGGAGAATTCACCCCTCCACTTT. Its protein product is CASSLVGTGENSPLHF.

The CDR3 DNA reads as TGCGCCAGCAGCTTGTCCGGGTTCTTGGGTTTGAACACTGAAGCTTTCTTT. It codes for CASSLSGFLGLNTEAFF. The chain recombines TRBV5-1 with TRBJ1-1; D unclear. The germline V and J ends were trimmed by 1 base and 0 bases, with 16 bases remaining between them. The CDR3 is made up of 17 amino acids. In germline, CDR1 is SGHRS, CDR2 YFSETQ.

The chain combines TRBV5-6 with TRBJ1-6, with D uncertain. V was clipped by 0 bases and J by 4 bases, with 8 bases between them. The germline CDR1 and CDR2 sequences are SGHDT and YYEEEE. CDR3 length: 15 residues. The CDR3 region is CASSLGTGYNSPLHF. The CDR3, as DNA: TGTGCCAGCAGCTTGGGGACGGGTTATAATTCACCCCTCCACTTT.

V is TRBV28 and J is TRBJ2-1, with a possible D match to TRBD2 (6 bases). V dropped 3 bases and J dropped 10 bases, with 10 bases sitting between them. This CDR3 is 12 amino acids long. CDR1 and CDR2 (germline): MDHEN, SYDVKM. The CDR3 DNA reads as TGTGCCAGCAGTTTCCTAGCGAAAGAGCAGTTCTTC. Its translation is CASSFLAKEQFF.

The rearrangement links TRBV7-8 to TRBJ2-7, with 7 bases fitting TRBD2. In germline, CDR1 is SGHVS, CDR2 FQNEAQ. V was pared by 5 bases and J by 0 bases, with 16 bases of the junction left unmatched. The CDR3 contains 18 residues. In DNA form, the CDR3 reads TGTGCCAGCAGCCGAGCTAGTCGGGGCGGGAGTAGCTCCTACGAGCAGTACTTC. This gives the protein CASSRASRGGSSSYEQYF.

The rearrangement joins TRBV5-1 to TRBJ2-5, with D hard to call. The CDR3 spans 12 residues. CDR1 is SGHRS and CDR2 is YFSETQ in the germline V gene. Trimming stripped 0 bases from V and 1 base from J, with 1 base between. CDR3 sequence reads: CASSLAQETQYF. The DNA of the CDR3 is TGCGCCAGCAGCTTGGCCCAAGAGACCCAGTACTTC. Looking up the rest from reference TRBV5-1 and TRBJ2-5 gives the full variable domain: KAGVTQTPRYLIKTRGQQVTLSCSPISGHRSVSWYQQTPGQGLQFLFEYFSETQRNKGNFPGRFSGRQFSNSRSEMNVSTLELGDSALYLCASSLAQETQYFGPGTRLLVL.

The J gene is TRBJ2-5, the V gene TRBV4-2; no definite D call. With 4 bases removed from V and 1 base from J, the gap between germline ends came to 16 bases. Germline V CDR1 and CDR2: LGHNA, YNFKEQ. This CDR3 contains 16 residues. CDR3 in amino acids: CASSRVGSGLQETQYF. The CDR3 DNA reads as TGTGCCAGCAGCCGGGTGGGCTCGGGCCTCCAAGAGACCCAGTACTTC.

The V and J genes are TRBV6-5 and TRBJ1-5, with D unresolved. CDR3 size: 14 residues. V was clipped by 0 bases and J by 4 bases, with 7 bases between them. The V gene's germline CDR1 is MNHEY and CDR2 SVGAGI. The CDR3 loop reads CASSYSSGNQPQHF. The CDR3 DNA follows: TGTGCCAGCAGTTACTCATCGGGAAATCAGCCCCAGCATTTT.

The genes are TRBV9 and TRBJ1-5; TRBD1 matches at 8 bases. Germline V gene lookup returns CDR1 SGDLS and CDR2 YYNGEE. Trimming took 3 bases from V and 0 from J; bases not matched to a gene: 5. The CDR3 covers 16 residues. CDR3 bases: TGTGCCAGCAGCGCCGGGACAGGTTATAGCAATCAGCCCCAGCATTTT. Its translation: CASSAGTGYSNQPQHF.

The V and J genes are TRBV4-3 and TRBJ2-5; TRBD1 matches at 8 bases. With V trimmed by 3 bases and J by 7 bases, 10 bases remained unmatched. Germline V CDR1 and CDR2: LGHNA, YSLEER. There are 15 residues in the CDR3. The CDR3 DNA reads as TGCGCCAGCAGCCAGAACCCCGCGACAGGGGCGACCCAGTACTTC. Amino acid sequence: CASSQNPATGATQYF.